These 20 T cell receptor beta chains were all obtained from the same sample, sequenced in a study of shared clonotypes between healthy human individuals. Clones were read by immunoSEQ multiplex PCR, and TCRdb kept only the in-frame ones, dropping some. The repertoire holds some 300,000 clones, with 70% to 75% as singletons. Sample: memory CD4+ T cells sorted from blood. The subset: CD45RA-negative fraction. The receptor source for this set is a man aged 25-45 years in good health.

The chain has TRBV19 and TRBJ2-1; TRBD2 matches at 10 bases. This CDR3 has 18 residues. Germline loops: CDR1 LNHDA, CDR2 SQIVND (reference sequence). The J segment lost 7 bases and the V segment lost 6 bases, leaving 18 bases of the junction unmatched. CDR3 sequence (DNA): TGTGCCAGTAGCCCTAGGGCTTCTCTAGCGGGAGCTAGGAATGAGCAGTTCTTC. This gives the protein CASSPRASLAGARNEQFF.

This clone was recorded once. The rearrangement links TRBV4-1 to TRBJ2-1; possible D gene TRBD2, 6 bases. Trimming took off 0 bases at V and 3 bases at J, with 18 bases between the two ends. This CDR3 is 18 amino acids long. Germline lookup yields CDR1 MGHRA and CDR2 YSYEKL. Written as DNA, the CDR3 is TGCGCCAGCAGCCAAGATCCCCGGGGGACGGCGGGCTACAATGAGCAGTTCTTC. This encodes CASSQDPRGTAGYNEQFF.

CDR3 region: CASSQQGISYNEQFF. CDR3 nucleotides: TGCGCCAGCAGCCAACAGGGGATCTCTTACAATGAGCAGTTCTTC. J is TRBJ2-1 and V is TRBV5-1; 7 bases are a match to TRBD1. CDR1 and CDR2 (germline): SGHRS, YFSETQ. This CDR3 is 15 amino acids long. Trimming took 4 bases from V and 4 from J; bases not matched to a gene: 8.

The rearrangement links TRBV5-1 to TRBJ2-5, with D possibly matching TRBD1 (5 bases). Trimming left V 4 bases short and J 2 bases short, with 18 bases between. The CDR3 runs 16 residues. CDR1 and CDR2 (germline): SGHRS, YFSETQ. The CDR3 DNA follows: TGCGCCAGCAGCCGACTCCCGGACAACATACAAGAGACCCAGTACTTC. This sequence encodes CASSRLPDNIQETQYF.

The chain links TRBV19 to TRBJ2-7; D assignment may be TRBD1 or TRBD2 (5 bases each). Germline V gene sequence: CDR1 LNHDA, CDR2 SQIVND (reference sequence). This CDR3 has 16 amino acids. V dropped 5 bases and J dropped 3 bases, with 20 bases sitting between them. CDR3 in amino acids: CASSALRDAVIYEQYF. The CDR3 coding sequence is TGTGCCAGTAGTGCGCTGAGGGACGCAGTAATCTACGAGCAGTACTTC.

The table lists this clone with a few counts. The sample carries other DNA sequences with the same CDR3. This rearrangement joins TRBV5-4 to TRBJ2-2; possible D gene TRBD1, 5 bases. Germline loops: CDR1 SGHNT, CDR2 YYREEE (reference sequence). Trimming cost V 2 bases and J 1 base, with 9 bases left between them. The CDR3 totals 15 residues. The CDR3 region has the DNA TGTGCCAGCAGCTTAGGGGTCAGGAACACCGGGGAGCTGTTTTTT. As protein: CASSLGVRNTGELFF.

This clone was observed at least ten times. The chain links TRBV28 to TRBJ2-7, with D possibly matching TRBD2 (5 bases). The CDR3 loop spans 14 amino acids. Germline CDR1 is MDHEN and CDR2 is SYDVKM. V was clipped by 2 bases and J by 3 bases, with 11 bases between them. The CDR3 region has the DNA TGTGCCAGCAGTTTAAACGGGATAATCTACGAGCAGTACTTC. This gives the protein CASSLNGIIYEQYF.

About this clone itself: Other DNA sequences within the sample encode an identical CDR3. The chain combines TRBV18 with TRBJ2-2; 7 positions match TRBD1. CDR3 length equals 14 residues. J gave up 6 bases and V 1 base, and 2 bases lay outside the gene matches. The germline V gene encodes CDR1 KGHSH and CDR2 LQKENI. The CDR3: CASSPQGASGELFF. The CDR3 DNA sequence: TGTGCCAGCTCACCACAGGGGGCGTCCGGGGAGCTGTTTTTT. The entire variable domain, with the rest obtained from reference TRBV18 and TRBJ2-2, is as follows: NAGVMQNPRHLVRRRGQEARLRCSPMKGHSHVYWYRQLPEEGLKFMVYLQKENIIDESGMPKERFSAEFPKEGPSILRIQQVVRGDSAAYFCASSPQGASGELFFGEGSRLTVL.

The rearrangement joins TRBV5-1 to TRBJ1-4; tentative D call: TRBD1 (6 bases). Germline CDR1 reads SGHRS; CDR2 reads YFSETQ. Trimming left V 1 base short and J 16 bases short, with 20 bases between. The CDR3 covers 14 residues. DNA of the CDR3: TGCGCCAGCAGCTTGTTTGGGGGCCGGGACGGCGAGTTTTTT. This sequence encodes CASSLFGGRDGEFF.

For the CDR3, the DNA is TGCAGTTTGGACAGGGGCTACGAGCAGTACTTC. It codes for CSLDRGYEQYF. The V call is TRBV20-1, the J call TRBJ2-7; the match to TRBD1 covers 9 bases. This CDR3 is 11 amino acids long. V was pared by 8 bases and J by 3 bases, with 2 bases of the junction left unmatched. CDR1 is DFQATT, CDR2 SNEGSKA, per germline (reference sequence).

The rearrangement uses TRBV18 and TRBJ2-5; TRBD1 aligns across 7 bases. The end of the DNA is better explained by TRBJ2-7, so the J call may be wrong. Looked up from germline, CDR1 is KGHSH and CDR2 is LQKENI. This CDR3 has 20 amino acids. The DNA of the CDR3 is TGTGCCAGCTCACCGTGGATTGGGACAGATTACTCTCCTCAGCACTACGAGCAGTACTTC. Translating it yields CASSPWIGTDYSPQHYEQYF.

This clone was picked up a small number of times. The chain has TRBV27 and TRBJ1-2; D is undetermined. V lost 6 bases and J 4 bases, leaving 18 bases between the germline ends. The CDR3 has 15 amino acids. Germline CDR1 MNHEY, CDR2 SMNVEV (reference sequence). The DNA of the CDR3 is TGTGCCAGCAGCACATCTCCGCCAGGTCTCTATGGCTACACCTTC. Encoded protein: CASSTSPPGLYGYTF.

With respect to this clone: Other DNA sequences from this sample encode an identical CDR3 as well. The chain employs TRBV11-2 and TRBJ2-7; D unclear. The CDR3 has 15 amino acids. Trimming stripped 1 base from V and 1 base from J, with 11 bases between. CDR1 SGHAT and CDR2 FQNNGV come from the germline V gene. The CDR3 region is CASSLALAKSYEQYF. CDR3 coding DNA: TGTGCCAGCAGCTTAGCCTTAGCTAAATCCTACGAGCAGTACTTC.

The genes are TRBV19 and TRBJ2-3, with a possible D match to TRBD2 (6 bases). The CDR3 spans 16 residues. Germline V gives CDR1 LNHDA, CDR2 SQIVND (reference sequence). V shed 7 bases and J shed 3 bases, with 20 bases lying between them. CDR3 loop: CASTGKWRARTDTQYF. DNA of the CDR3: TGTGCCAGTACGGGGAAATGGAGGGCACGGACAGATACGCAGTATTTT.

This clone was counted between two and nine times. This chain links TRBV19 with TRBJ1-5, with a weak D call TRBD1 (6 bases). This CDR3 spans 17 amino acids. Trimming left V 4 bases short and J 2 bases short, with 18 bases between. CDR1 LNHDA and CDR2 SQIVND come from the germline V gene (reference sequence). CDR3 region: CASSNTARRQGNQPQHF. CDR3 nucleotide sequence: TGTGCCAGTAGTAACACCGCCCGTCGACAGGGCAATCAGCCCCAGCATTTT.

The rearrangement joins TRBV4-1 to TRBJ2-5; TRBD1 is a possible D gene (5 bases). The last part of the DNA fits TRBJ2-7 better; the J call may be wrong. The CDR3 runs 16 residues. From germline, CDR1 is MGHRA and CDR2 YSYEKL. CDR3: CASSQAGVGDNYEQYF. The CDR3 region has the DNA TGCGCCAGCAGCCAAGCCGGAGTAGGGGATAACTACGAGCAGTACTTC.

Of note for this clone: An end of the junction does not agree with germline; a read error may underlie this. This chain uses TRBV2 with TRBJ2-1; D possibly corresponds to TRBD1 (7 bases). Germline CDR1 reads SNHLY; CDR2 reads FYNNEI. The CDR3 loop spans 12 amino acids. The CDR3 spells CASSLEGDRWIF. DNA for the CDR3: TGTGCCAGCAGTCTGGAGGGGGACAGATGGATCTTC.

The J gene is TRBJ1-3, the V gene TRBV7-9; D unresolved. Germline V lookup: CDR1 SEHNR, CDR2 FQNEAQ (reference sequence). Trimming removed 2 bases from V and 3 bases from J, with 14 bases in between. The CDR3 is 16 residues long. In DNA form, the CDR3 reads TGTGCCAGCAGCTTACGTTGGGCCGGTAGTGGAAACACCATATATTTT. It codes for CASSLRWAGSGNTIYF.

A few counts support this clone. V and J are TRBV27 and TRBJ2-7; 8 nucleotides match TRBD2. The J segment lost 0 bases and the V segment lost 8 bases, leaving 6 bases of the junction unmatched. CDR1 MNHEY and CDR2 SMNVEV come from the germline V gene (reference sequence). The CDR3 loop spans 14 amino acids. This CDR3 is CASQLADPSYEQYF. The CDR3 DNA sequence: TGTGCCAGCCAACTAGCGGACCCCTCCTACGAGCAGTACTTC.

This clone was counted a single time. This CDR3 reads CSVGDGFYGYTF. DNA for the CDR3: TGCAGCGTCGGGGACGGCTTCTATGGCTACACCTTC. The chain carries TRBV29-1 and TRBJ1-2; D is possibly TRBD1 (5 bases). The germline V gene encodes CDR1 SQVTM and CDR2 ANQGSEA. CDR3 length: 12 amino acids. The V and J ends lost 6 bases and 4 bases respectively, with 12 bases between them.